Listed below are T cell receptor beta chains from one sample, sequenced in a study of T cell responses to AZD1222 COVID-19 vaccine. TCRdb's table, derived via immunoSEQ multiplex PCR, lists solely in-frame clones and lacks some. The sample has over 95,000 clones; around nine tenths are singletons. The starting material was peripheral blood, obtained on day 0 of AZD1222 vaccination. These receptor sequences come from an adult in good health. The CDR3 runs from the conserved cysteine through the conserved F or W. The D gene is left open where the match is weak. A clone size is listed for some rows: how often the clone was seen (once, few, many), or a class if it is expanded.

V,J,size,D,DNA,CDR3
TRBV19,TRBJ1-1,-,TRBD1,TGTGCCAGTAGTATACAGGGGGGGAACACTGAAGCTTTCTTT,CASSIQGGNTEAFF
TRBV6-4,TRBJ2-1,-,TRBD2,TGTGCCAGCAGTCCTAGCGGAAACTACAATGAGCAGTTCTTC,CASSPSGNYNEQFF
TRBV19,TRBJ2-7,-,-,TGTGCCAGTAGTCCGACTTCCGATCCACAGGTCCCCTACGAGCAGTACTTC,CASSPTSDPQVPYEQYF
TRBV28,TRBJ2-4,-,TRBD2,TGTGCCAGCAGTTCTTTTAGCGGGAGTGCGGCCAAAAACATTCAGTACTTC,CASSSFSGSAAKNIQYF
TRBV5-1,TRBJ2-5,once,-,TGCGCCAGCAGCTTTAGTGGGTTTCAGGGGGAGACCCAGTACTTC,CASSFSGFQGETQYF
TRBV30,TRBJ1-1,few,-,TGTGCCTGGGGTCGCTCGTATCCGGAAGCTTTCTTT,CAWGRSYPEAFF
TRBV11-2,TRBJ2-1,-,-,TGTGCCAGCAGCCCAATAGTACCGCATGGGTTAGCGACCGATGAGCAGTTCTTC,CASSPIVPHGLATDEQFF
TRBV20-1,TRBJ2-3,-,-,TGCAGTGCGAGTCGGACTCCCAGGGATACGCAGTATTTT,CSASRTPRDTQYF
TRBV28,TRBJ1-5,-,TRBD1,TGTGCCAGCAGCAATGCGGGACAGGGTCAGCCCCAGCATTTT,CASSNAGQGQPQHF
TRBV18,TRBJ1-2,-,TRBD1,TGTGCCAGCTCACCATCCCGGGACAGGGGCAGCTATGGCTACACCTTC,CASSPSRDRGSYGYTF
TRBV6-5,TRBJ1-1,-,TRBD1,TGTGCCAGCAGGGGGACAGGGACGAACACTGAAGCTTTCTTT,CASRGTGTNTEAFF